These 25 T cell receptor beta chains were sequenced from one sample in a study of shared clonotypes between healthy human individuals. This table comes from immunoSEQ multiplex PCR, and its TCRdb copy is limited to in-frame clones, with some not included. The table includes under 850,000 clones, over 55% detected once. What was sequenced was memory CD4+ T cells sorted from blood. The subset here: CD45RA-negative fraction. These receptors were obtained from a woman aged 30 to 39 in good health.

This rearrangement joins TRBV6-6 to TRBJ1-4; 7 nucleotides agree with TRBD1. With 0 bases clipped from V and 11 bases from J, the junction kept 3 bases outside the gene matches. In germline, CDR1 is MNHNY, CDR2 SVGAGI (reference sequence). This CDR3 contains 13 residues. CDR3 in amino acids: CASSYSGGGKLFF. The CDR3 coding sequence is TGTGCCAGCAGTTACTCGGGAGGGGGCAAACTGTTTTTT.

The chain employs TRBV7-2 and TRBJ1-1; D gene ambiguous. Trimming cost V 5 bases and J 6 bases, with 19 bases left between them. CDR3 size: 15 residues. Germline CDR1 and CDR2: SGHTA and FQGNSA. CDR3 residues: CASSRPGGRAAEAFF. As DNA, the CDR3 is TGTGCCAGCAGCCGACCCGGAGGAAGGGCGGCTGAAGCTTTCTTT.

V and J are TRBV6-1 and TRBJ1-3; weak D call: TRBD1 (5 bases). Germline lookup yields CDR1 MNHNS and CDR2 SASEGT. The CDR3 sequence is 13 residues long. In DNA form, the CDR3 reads TGTGCAGTCGGGACCAACTCTGGAAACACCATATATTTT. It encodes CAVGTNSGNTIYF.

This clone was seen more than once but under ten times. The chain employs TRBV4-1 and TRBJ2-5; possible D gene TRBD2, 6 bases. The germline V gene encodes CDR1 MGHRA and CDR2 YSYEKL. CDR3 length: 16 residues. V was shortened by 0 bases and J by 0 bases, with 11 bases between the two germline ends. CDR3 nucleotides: TGCGCCAGCAGCCAAGAGGGGACTGTGTACCAAGAGACCCAGTACTTC. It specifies CASSQEGTVYQETQYF.

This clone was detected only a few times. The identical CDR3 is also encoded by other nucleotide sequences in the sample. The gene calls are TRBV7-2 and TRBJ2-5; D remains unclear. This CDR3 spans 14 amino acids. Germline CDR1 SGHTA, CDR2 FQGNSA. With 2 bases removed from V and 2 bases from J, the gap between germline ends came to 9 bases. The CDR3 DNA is TGTGCCAGCAGCTTACAACGGAATCAAGAGACCCAGTACTTC. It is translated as CASSLQRNQETQYF.

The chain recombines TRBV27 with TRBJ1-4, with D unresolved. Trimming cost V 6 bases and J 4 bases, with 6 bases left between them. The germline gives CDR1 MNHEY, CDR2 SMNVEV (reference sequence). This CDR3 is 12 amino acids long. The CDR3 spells CASSLNNEKLFF. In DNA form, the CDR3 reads TGTGCCAGCAGCCTGAATAATGAAAAACTGTTTTTT.

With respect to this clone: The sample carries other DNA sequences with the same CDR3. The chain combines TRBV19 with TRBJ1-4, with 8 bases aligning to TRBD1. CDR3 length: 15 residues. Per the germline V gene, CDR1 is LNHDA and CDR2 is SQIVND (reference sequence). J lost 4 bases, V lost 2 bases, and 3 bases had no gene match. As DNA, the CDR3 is TGTGCCAGTAGTATAAGGACAGGGTTTAATGAAAAACTGTTTTTT. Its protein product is CASSIRTGFNEKLFF.

CDR3 sequence: CASSPWTDYGYTF. The CDR3 nucleotides are TGTGCCAGCAGCCCTTGGACGGACTATGGCTACACCTTC. The chain links TRBV7-9 to TRBJ1-2; D is ambiguous. The length of the CDR3 is 13 residues. Looked up from germline, CDR1 is SEHNR and CDR2 is FQNEAQ (reference sequence). Deletions cut 5 bases from V and 3 bases from J, with 10 bases between.

The CDR3 DNA reads as TGCAGCGTTGGTCCTAGCGGGGAACTCAATGAGCAGTTCTTC. It is translated as CSVGPSGELNEQFF. J is TRBJ2-1 and V is TRBV29-1; 9 bases fit TRBD2. This CDR3 contains 14 residues. Trimming at V came to 4 bases and at J to 6 bases, leaving 7 bases not matched to a gene. Germline-derived CDR1 and CDR2 are SQVTM and ANQGSEA.

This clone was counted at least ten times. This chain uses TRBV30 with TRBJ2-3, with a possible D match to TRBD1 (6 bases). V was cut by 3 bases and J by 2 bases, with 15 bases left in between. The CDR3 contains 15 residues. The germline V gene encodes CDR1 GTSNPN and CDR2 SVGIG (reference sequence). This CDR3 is CAWSPGVGDTDTQYF. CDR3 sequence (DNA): TGTGCCTGGAGCCCAGGGGTTGGGGACACAGATACGCAGTATTTT.

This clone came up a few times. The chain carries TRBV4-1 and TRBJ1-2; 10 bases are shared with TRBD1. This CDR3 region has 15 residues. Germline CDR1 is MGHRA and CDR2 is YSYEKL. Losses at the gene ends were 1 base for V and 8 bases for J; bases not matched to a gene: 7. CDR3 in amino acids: CASSQAGTGVLGYTF. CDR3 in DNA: TGCGCCAGCAGCCAAGCAGGGACAGGGGTTTTAGGCTACACCTTC.

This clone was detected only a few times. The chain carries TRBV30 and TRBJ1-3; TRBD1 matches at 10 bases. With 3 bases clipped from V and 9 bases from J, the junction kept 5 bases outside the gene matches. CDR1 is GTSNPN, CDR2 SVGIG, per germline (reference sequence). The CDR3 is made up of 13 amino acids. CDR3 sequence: CAWSGQGEITIYF. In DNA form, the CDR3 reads TGTGCCTGGAGCGGACAGGGGGAGATCACCATATATTTT.

CDR3 residues: CASSFQGDTGELFF. CDR3 in DNA: TGTGCCAGCAGTTTCCAGGGGGACACCGGGGAGCTGTTTTTT. This rearrangement joins TRBV27 to TRBJ2-2; 7 bases are a match to TRBD1. Germline trimming cut 3 bases from V and 3 bases from J; bases unmatched to any gene: 1. The germline V gene encodes CDR1 MNHEY and CDR2 SMNVEV (reference sequence). CDR3 size: 14 residues.

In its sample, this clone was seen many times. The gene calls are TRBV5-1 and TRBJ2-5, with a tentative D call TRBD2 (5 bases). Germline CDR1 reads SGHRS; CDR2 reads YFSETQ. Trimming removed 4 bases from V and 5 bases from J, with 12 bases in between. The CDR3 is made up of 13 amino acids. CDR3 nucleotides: TGCGCCAGCAGCCCCGGGGTACGGGAGACCCAGTACTTC. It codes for CASSPGVRETQYF.

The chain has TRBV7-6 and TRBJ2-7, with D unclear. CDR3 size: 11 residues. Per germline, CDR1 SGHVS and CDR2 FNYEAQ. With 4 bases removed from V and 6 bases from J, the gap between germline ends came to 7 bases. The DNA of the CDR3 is TGTGCCAGCAGCTCCACGGCCGAGCAGTACTTC. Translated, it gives CASSSTAEQYF.

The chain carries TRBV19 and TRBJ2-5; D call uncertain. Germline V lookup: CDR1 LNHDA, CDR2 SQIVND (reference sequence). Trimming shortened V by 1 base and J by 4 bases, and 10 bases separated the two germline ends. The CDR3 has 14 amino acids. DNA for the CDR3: TGTGCCAGTAGTATAGTAAAGGGTTCAGAGACCCAGTACTTC. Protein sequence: CASSIVKGSETQYF.

CDR3 DNA sequence: TGCGCCAGCAGCTTGGAGGCTAGCGGGAAAGGGGACGAGCAGTACTTC. It is translated as CASSLEASGKGDEQYF. This chain uses TRBV5-1 with TRBJ2-7, with 9 bases aligning to TRBD2. In germline, CDR1 is SGHRS, CDR2 YFSETQ. This CDR3 spans 16 amino acids. V lost 0 bases and J lost 5; bases outside the gene matches: 9. Filled out from reference TRBV5-1 and TRBJ2-7, the complete variable domain reads KAGVTQTPRYLIKTRGQQVTLSCSPISGHRSVSWYQQTPGQGLQFLFEYFSETQRNKGNFPGRFSGRQFSNSRSEMNVSTLELGDSALYLCASSLEASGKGDEQYFGPGTRLTVT.

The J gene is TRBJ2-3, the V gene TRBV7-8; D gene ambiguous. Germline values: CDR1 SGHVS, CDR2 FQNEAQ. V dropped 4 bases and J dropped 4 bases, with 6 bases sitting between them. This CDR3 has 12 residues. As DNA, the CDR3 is TGTGCCAGCAGCTATCGAGCAGATACGCAGTATTTT. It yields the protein CASSYRADTQYF. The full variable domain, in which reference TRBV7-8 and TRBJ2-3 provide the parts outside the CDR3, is GAGVSQSPRYKVAKRGQDVALRCDPISGHVSLFWYQQALGQGPEFLTYFQNEAQLDKSGLPSDRFFAERPEGSVSTLKIQRTQQEDSAVYLCASSYRADTQYFGPGTRLTVL.

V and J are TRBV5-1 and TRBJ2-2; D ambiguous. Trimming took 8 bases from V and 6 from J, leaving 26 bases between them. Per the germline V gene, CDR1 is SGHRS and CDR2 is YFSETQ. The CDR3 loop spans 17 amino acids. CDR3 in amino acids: CASQAASPGQGPGELFF. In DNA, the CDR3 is TGCGCCAGTCAAGCCGCTAGTCCAGGCCAAGGTCCCGGGGAGCTGTTTTTT.

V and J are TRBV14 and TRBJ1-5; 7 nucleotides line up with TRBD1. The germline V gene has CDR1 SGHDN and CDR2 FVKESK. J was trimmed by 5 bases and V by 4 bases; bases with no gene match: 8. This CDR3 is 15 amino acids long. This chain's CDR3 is CASSLTGTADQPQHF. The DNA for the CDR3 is TGTGCCAGCAGCCTGACCGGGACAGCCGATCAGCCCCAGCATTTT.

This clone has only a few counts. This CDR3 is CASRPTGLAGELFF. CDR3 DNA sequence: TGTGCCAGCAGACCGACAGGGTTGGCCGGGGAGCTGTTTTTT. This chain joins TRBV6-1 and TRBJ2-2, with 7 bases matching TRBD1. V shed 6 bases and J 6 bases; nucleotides not matched to a gene: 7. CDR3 length: 14 residues. Germline values: CDR1 MNHNS, CDR2 SASEGT.

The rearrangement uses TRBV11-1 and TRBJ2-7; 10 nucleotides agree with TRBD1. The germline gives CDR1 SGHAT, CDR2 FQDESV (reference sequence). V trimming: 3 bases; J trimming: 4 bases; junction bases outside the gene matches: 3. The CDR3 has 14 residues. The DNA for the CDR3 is TGTGCCAGCAGCTTCGACAGGGGGCAATACGAGCAGTACTTC. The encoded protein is CASSFDRGQYEQYF.

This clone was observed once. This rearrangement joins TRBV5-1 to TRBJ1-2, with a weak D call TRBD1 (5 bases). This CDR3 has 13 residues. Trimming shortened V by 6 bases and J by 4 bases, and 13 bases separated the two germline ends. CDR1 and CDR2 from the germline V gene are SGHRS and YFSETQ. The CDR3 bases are TGCGCCAGCACCCGGGACGCACTCTATGGCTACACCTTC. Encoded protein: CASTRDALYGYTF.

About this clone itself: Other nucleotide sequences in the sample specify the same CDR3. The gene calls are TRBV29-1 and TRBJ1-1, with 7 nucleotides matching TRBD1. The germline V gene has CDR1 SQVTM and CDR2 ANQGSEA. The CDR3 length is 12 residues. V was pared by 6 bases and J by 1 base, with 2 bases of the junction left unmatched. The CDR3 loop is CSVNRGNTEAFF. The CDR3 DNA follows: TGCAGCGTGAACAGGGGGAACACTGAAGCTTTCTTT.

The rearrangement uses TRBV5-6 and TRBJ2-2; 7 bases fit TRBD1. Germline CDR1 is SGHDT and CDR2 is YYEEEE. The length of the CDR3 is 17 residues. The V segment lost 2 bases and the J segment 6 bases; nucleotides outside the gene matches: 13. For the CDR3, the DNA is TGTGCCAGCAGCTTTAGGCGGATGGACAGGATGGCCGGGGAGCTGTTTTTT. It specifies CASSFRRMDRMAGELFF.